Following are 9 T cell receptor beta chains from one sample sequenced in a study of radiation and T cells in renal cell carcinoma. TCRdb's copy holds only in-frame clones and misses some; the assay was immunoSEQ multiplex PCR. Of roughly 100,000 clones listed, 75% to 85% were seen once; the top ten hold approximately 7.2%. Time point indicated: blood 4 weeks post-SBRT, at nephrectomy. The treatment is: 15 Gy SBRT to primary tumor, nephrectomy 4 weeks later. The sequences come from blood, collected from a patient whose treatment included radiotherapy and nephrectomy. These receptors originate from a man aged 55 to 70 with renal cell carcinoma.

This chain joins TRBV25-1 and TRBJ2-7; D remains unclear. The germline V gene has CDR1 MGHDK and CDR2 SYGVNS. Between the trimmed V and J ends, which lost 5 bases and 2 bases, there was a span of 19 bases. This CDR3 is built from 16 residues. The CDR3 nucleotides read TGTGCCAGCAGTCAAACAATTACCCACAACGCCTACGAGCAGTACTTC. Translated, it gives CASSQTITHNAYEQYF.

This chain links TRBV28 with TRBJ2-7; either TRBD1 or TRBD2 may fit D (5 bases each). V dropped 5 bases and J dropped 2 bases, with 13 bases sitting between them. Germline values: CDR1 MDHEN, CDR2 SYDVKM. The CDR3 totals 14 residues. The CDR3 spells CASSRSGTAYEQYF. CDR3 bases: TGTGCCAGCAGTAGATCCGGGACCGCCTACGAGCAGTACTTC.

A few counts support this clone. The V gene is TRBV11-1, the J gene TRBJ1-5; 11 nucleotides line up with TRBD1. V lost 6 bases, J lost 7 bases, and 2 bases stayed unmatched. The germline gives CDR1 SGHAT, CDR2 FQDESV (reference sequence). The CDR3 has 13 amino acids. DNA of the CDR3: TGTGCCAGCAGTCGGACAGGGGGCCAGCCCCAGCATTTT. Protein product: CASSRTGGQPQHF. The whole variable domain, filled in from reference TRBV11-1 and TRBJ1-5, reads EAEVAQSPRYKITEKSQAVAFWCDPISGHATLYWYRQILGQGPELLVQFQDESVVDDSQLPKDRFSAERLKGVDSTLKIQPAELGDSAMYLCASSRTGGQPQHFGDGTRLSIL.

V is TRBV10-3 and J is TRBJ2-3; 12 nucleotides match TRBD2. From germline, CDR1 is ENHRY and CDR2 SYGVKD. The ends lost 2 bases at V and 6 bases at J; junction bases unmatched: 6. The CDR3 is 16 amino acids. DNA of the CDR3: TGTGCCATCAGTGAGCCATCTAGCGGGAGGGGCGATACGCAGTATTTT. Protein: CAISEPSSGRGDTQYF.

V gene TRBV7-2 combines with J gene TRBJ1-5, with 12 bases matching TRBD1. J gave up 1 base and V 1 base, and 8 bases lay outside the gene matches. The CDR3 is made up of 19 amino acids. Germline V lookup: CDR1 SGHTA, CDR2 FQGNSA. The CDR3: CASSLVVGTGGGSNQPQHF. As DNA, the CDR3 is TGTGCCAGCAGCTTAGTGGTCGGGACAGGGGGCGGGAGCAATCAGCCCCAGCATTTT.

The rearrangement links TRBV5-1 to TRBJ2-6; the D is unclear. The ends were cut back, 0 bases at V and 0 bases at J, with 10 bases in the middle. This CDR3 comprises 17 residues. Looked up from germline, CDR1 is SGHRS and CDR2 is YFSETQ. CDR3 sequence: CASSLVPPSSGANVLTF. CDR3 DNA: TGCGCCAGCAGCTTGGTCCCTCCCTCCTCTGGGGCCAACGTCCTGACTTTC. The variable domain in full, with the rest retrieved from reference TRBV5-1 and TRBJ2-6, is KAGVTQTPRYLIKTRGQQVTLSCSPISGHRSVSWYQQTPGQGLQFLFEYFSETQRNKGNFPGRFSGRQFSNSRSEMNVSTLELGDSALYLCASSLVPPSSGANVLTFGAGSRLTVL.

This chain links TRBV18 with TRBJ2-1, with D tentatively TRBD2 (6 bases). The V gene lost 6 bases and the J gene lost 5 bases, with 11 bases spanning the gap. Germline V gives CDR1 KGHSH, CDR2 LQKENI. The CDR3 consists of 13 residues. The CDR3: CASSSGTDNEQFF. Here the CDR3 DNA reads TGTGCCAGCTCTAGCGGAACCGACAATGAGCAGTTCTTC.

The V and J genes are TRBV10-1 and TRBJ2-3; 7 nucleotides match TRBD2. Germline assignment: CDR1 WNHNN and CDR2 SYGVQD (reference sequence). The CDR3 runs to 13 residues. Trimming took 7 bases from V and 5 from J; bases not matched to a gene: 6. Written as DNA, the CDR3 is TGCGCCAGCAAGGCGGGAGTGGAAGATACGCAGTATTTT. Protein product: CASKAGVEDTQYF.

The chain links TRBV6-6 to TRBJ2-5; 8 bases line up with TRBD1. Looked up from germline, CDR1 is MNHNY and CDR2 is SVGAGI (reference sequence). V was pared by 6 bases and J by 2 bases, with 11 bases of the junction left unmatched. The CDR3 runs 16 residues. The CDR3 nucleotides are TGTGCCAGCAGCATATCACAGGGGGTGGCACAAGAGACCCAGTACTTC. Its translation is CASSISQGVAQETQYF.